This T cell receptor beta chain appears in the sequencing data of a study of human T cells and chemical hapten exposure. Study context: Researchers reported sensitizing an approximately 2 cm by approximately 2 cm upper inner arm skin site with 2% DPC. Patients having alopecia areata, totalis or universalis were mostly female. Study-wide results and limits: There were significantly more large CDR3 similarity clusters among expanded TCRs than among controls.

Unique molecular identifiers were linked by the library to individual cDNA molecules. TCRdb itself ran the RACE reads through MiXCR, one entry per CDR3 protein. This table holds 110,000 or so distinct CDR3 sequences, roughly a tenth found once. The J segment lost 13 bases and the V segment lost 0 bases, leaving 8 bases of the junction unmatched. This CDR3 has 15 amino acids. Per germline, CDR1 SEHNR and CDR2 FQNEAQ (reference sequence). As to time point: patch test 2, 6 weeks after DPC sensitization. This sample's treatment: therapeutic diphenylcyclopropenone sensitization with weekly scalp DPC. Concerning this clonotype: What it binds is not known. A much larger clonotype is one base distant, so this may be a read error.

V gene TRBV7-9 combines with J gene TRBJ1-5; TRBD1 matches at 11 bases. The clonotype comes from a woman aged 40 to 55 with alopecia areata. Some clones in this sample may be carry-over from other donors' samples. Specimen: whole blood, collected in connection with sensitization to the hapten diphenylcyclopropenone (DPC). CDR3 in amino acids: CASSLASGQGACQHF. The CDR3 DNA reads as TGTGCCAGCAGCTTAGCTTCAGGACAGGGGGCTTGTCAGCATTTT.